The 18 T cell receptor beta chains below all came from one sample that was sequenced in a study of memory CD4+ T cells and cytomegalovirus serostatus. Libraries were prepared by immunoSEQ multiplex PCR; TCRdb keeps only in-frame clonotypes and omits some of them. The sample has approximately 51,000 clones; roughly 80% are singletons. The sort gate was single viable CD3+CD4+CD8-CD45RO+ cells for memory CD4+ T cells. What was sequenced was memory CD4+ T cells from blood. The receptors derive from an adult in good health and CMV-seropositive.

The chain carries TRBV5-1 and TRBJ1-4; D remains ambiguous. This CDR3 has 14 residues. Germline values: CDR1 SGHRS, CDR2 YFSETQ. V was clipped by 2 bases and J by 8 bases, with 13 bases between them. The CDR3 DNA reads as TGCGCCAGCAGCTTAAGTATCGGTGAAGAAAAACTGTTTTTT. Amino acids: CASSLSIGEEKLFF.

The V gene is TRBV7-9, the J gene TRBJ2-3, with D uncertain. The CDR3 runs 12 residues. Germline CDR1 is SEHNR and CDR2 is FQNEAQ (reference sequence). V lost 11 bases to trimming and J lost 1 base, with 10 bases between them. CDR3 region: CALDRGTDTQYF. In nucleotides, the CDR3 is TGTGCCCTGGACCGAGGCACAGATACGCAGTATTTT.

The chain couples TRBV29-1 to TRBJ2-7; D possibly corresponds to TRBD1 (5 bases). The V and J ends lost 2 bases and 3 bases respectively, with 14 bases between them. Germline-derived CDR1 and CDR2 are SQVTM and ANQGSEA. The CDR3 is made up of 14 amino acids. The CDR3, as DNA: TGCAGCGTTGAAATTGGGGCAGGAATCTACGAGCAGTACTTC. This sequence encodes CSVEIGAGIYEQYF.

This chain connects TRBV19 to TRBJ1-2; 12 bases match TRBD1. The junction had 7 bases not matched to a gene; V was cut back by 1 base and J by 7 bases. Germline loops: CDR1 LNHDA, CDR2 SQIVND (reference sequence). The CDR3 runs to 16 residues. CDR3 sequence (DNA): TGTGCCAGTAGTATAGTCGGGACAGGGGGCACGGGTGGCTACACCTTC. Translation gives CASSIVGTGGTGGYTF.

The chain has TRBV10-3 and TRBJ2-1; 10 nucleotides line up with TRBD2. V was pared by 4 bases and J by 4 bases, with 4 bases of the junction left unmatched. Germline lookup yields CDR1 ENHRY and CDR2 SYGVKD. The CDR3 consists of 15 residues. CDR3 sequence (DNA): TGTGCCATCAGTGCGGCTAGCGGGGGTTACAATGAGCAGTTCTTC. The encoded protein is CAISAASGGYNEQFF.

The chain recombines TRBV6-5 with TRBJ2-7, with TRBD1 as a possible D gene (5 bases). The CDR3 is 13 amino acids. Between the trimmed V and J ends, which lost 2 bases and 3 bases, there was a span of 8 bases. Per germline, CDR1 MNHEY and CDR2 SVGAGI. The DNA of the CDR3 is TGTGCCAGCAGTTACGACAGATTCTACGAGCAGTACTTC. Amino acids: CASSYDRFYEQYF.

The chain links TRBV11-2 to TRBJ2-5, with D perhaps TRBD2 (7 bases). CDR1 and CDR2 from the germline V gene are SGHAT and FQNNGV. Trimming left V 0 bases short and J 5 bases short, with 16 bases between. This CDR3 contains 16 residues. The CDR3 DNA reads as TGTGCCAGCAGCTTAGATCTTCGGGGGGCGGGGGAGACCCAGTACTTC. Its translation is CASSLDLRGAGETQYF.

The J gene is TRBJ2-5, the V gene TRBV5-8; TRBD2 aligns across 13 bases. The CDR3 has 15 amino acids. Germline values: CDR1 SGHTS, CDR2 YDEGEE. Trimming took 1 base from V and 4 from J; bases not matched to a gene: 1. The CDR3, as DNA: TGTGCCAGCAGCTTGAGACTAGCGGGGGGAGAGACCCAGTACTTC. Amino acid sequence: CASSLRLAGGETQYF.

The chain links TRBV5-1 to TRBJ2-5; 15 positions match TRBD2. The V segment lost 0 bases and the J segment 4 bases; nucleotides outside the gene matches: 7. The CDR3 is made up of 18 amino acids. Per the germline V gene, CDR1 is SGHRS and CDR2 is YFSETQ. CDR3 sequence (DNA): TGCGCCAGCAGCTTGGCGCGCGGGACTAGCGGGGGGTCAGAGACCCAGTACTTC. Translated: CASSLARGTSGGSETQYF.

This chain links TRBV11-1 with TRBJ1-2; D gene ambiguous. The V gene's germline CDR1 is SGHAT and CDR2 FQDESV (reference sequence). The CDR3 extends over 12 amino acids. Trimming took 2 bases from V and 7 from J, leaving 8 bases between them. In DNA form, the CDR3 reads TGTGCCAGCAGCTTAAGTCCGATTGGCTACACCTTC. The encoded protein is CASSLSPIGYTF.

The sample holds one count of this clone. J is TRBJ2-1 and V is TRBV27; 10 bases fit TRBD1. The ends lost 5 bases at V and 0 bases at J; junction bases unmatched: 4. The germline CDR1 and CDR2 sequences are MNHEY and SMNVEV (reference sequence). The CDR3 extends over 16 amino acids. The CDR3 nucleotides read TGTGCCAGCAGTCCATGGACAGGGGGCTCCTACAATGAGCAGTTCTTC. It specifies CASSPWTGGSYNEQFF.

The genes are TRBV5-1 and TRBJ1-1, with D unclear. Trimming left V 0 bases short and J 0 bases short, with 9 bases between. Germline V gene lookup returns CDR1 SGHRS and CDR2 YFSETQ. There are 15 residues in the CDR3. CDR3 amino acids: CASSLASVMNTEAFF. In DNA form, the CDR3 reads TGCGCCAGCAGCTTGGCGTCGGTTATGAACACTGAAGCTTTCTTT.

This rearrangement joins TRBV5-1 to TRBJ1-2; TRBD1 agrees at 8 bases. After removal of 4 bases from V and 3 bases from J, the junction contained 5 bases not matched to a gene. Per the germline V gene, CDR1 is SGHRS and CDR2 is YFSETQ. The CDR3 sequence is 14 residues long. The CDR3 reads CASSPSTGDYGYTF. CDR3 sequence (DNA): TGCGCCAGCAGCCCCTCGACAGGGGACTATGGCTACACCTTC.

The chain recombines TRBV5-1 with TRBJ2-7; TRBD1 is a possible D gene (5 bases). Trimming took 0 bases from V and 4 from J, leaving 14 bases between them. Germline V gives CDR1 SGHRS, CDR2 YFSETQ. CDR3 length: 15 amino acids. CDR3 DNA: TGCGCCAGCAGCTTGGGACAGCTCGTAGGGTACGAGCAGTACTTC. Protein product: CASSLGQLVGYEQYF.

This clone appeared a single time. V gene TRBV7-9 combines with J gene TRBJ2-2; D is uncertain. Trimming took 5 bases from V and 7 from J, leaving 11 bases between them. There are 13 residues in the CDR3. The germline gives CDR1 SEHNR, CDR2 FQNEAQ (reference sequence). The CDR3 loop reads CASSPVLSGELFF. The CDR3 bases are TGTGCCAGCAGCCCCGTGTTGAGCGGGGAGCTGTTTTTT.

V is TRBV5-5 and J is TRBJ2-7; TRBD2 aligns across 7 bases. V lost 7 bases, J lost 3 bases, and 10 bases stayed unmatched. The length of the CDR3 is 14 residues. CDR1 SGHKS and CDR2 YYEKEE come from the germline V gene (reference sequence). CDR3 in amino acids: CASALRDYHYEQYF. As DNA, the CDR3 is TGTGCCAGCGCTCTGCGGGACTACCACTACGAGCAGTACTTC.

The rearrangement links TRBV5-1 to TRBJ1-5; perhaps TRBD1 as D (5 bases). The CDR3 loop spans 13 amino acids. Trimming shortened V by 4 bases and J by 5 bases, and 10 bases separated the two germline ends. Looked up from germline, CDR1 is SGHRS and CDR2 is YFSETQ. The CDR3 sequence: CASSRDGYQPQHF. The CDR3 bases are TGCGCCAGCAGCCGGGACGGTTATCAGCCCCAGCATTTT. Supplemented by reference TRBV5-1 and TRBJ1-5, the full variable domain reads KAGVTQTPRYLIKTRGQQVTLSCSPISGHRSVSWYQQTPGQGLQFLFEYFSETQRNKGNFPGRFSGRQFSNSRSEMNVSTLELGDSALYLCASSRDGYQPQHFGDGTRLSIL.

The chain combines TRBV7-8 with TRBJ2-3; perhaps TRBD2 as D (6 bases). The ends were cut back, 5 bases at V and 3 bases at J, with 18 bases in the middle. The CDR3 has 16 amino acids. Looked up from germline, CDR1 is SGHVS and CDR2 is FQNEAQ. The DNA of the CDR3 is TGTGCCAGCAGCCCCCGCCGGGAGCGGGCTACAGATACGCAGTATTTT. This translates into CASSPRRERATDTQYF.